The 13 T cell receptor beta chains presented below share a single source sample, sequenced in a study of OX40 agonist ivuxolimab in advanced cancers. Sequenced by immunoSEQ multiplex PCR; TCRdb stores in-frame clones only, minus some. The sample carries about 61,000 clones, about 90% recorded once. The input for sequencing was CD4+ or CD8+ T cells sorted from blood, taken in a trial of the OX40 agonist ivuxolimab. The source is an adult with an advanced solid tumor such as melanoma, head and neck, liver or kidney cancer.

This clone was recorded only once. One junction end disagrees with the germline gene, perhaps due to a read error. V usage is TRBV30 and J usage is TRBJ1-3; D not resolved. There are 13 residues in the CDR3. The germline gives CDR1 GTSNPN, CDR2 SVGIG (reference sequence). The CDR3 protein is CACSASSGNTIYF. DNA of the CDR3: TGTGCCTGCAGTGCATCCTCTGGAAACACCATATATTTT.

CDR3 sequence (DNA): TGTGCCAGCAGTTTTCGGTGGGGGGGCGGCACAGATACGCAGTATTTT. Protein sequence: CASSFRWGGGTDTQYF. V usage is TRBV27 and J usage is TRBJ2-3; weak D call: TRBD2 (7 bases). Per the germline V gene, CDR1 is MNHEY and CDR2 is SMNVEV (reference sequence). With 3 bases removed from V and 1 base from J, the gap between germline ends came to 14 bases. The CDR3 extends over 16 amino acids.

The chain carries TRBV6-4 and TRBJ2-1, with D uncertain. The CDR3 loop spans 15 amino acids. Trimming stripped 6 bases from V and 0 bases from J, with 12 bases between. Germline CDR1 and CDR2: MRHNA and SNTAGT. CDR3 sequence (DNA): TGTGCCAGCAGCGCCGTGGAAAGCTCCTACAATGAGCAGTTCTTC. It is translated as CASSAVESSYNEQFF.

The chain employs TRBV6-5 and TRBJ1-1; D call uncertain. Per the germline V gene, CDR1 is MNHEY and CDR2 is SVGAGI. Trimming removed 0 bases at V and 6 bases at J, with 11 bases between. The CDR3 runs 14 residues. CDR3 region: CASSYSSGASEAFF. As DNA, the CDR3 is TGTGCCAGCAGTTACTCATCAGGAGCCTCTGAAGCTTTCTTT.

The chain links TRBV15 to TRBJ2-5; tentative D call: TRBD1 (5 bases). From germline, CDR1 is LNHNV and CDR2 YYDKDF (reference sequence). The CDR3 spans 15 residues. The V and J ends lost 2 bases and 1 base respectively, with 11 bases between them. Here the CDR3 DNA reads TGTGCCACCAGCAGACGACAGCGATCCCAAGAGACCCAGTACTTC. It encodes CATSRRQRSQETQYF.

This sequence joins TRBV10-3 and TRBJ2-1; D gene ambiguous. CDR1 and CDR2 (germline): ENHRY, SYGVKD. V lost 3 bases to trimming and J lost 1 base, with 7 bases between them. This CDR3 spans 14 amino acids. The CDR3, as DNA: TGTGCCATCAGTGATGGGGTTTCCTACAATGAGCAGTTCTTC. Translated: CAISDGVSYNEQFF.

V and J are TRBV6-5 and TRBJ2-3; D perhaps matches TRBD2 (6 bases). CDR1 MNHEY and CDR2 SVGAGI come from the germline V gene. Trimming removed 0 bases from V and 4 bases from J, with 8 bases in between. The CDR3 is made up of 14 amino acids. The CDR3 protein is CASSYSEGPDTQYF. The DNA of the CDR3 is TGTGCCAGCAGTTACTCGGAGGGACCAGATACGCAGTATTTT.

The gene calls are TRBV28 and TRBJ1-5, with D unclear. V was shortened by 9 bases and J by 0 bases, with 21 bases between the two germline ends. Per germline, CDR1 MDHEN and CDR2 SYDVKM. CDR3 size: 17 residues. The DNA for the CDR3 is TGTGCCAGTACGAAGTCCGGACTAATGGCTAGCAATCAGCCCCAGCATTTT. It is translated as CASTKSGLMASNQPQHF.

CDR3 region: CASSNDSGANVLTF. The CDR3 nucleotides are TGTGCCAGCAGTAACGACTCTGGGGCCAACGTCCTGACTTTC. This sequence joins TRBV6-5 and TRBJ2-6; no reliable D call. The CDR3 totals 14 residues. Per germline, CDR1 MNHEY and CDR2 SVGAGI. The V end was cut by 5 bases, the J end by 0 bases, with 5 bases between.

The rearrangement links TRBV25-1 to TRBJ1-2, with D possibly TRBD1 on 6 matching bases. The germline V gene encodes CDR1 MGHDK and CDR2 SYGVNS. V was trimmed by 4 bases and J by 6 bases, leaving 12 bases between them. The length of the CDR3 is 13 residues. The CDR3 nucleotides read TGTGCCAGCAGTGTAACCAGGGGCCATGGCTACACCTTC. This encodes CASSVTRGHGYTF.

The CDR3 sequence is CASSQEGPSSNQPQHF. The CDR3 nucleotides read TGCGCCAGCAGCCAAGAAGGACCATCCAGCAATCAGCCCCAGCATTTT. The V call is TRBV4-3, the J call TRBJ1-5; D not certain. The V end was cut by 0 bases, the J end by 1 base, with 10 bases between. Germline V gene data show CDR1 as LGHNA and CDR2 as YSLEER. The CDR3 length is 16 residues.

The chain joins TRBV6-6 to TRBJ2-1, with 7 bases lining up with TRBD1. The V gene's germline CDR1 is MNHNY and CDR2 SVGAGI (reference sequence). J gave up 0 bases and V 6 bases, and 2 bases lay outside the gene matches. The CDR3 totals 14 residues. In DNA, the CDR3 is TGTGCCAGCAGGGGACAGAGCTCCTACAATGAGCAGTTCTTC. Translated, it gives CASRGQSSYNEQFF.

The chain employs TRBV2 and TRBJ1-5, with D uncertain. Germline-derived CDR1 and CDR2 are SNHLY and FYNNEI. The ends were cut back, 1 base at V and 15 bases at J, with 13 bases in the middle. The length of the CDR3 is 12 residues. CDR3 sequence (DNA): TGTGCCAGCAGTGAAGTGGGATTTATATCGCATTTT. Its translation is CASSEVGFISHF.